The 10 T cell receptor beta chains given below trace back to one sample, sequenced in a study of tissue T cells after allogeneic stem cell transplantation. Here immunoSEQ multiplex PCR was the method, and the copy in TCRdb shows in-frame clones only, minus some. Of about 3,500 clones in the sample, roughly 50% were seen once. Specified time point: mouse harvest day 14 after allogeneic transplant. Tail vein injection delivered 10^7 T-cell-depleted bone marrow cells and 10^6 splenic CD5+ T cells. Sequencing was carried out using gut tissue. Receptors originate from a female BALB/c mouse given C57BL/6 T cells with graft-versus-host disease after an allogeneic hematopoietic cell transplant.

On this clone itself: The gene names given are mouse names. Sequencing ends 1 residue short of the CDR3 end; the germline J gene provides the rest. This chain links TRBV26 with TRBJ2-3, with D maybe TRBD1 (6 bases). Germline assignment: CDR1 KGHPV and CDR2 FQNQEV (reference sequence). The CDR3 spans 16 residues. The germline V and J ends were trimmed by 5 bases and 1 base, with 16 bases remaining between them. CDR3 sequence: CASSSTQGRGAETLYF. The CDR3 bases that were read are TGTGCCAGCAGTTCGACACAGGGTAGGGGTGCAGAAACGCTGTAT.

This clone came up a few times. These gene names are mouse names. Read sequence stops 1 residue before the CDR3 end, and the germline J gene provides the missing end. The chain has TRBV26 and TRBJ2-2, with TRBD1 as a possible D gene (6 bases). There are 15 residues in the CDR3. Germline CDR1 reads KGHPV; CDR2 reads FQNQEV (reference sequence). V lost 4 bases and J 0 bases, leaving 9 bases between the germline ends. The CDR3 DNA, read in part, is TGTGCCAGCAGTCCCGGGACACCAAACACCGGGCAGCTCTAC. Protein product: CASSPGTPNTGQLY. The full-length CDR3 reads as CASSPGTPNTGQLYF.

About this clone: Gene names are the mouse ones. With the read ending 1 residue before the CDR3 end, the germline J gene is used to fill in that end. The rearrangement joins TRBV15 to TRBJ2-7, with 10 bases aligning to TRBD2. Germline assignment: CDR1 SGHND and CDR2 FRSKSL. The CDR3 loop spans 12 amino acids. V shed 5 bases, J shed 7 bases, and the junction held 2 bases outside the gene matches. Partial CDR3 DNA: TGTGCCAGCAGTCTGGGGGGGCTGGAACAGTAC. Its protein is CASSLGGLEQY. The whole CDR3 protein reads CASSLGGLEQYF.

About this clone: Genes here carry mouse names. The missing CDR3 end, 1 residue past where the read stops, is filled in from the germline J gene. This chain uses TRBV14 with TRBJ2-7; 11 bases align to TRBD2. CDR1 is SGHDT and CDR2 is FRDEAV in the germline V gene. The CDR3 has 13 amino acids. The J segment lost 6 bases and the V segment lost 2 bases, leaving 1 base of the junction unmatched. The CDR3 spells CASSLDWGVEQYF. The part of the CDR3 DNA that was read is TGTGCCAGCAGTTTGGACTGGGGGGTTGAACAGTAC.

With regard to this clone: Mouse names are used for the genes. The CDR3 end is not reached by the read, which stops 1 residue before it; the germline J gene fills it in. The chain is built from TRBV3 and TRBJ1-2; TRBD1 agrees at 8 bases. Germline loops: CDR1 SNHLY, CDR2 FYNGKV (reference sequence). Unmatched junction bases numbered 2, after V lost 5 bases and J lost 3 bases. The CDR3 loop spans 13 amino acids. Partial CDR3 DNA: TGTGCCAGCAGCGCGACAGGGGACTCCGACTACACC. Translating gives CASSATGDSDYT. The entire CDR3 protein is CASSATGDSDYTF.

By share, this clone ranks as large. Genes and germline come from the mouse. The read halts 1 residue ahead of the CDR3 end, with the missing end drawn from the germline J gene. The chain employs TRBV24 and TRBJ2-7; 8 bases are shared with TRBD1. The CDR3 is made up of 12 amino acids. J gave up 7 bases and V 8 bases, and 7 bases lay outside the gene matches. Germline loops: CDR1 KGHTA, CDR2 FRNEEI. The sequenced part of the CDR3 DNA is TGTGCCAGCCCTGGACAGGGTTGGGAACAGTAC. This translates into CASPGQGWEQY. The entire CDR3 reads CASPGQGWEQYF.

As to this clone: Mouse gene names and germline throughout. The CDR3 reads CASSLILGGGYEQYF. The part of the CDR3 DNA that was read is TGTGCCAGCTCTCTCATACTGGGGGGGGGTTATGAACAGTAC. This chain connects TRBV12-2 to TRBJ2-7; TRBD2 agrees at 10 bases. The read ends 1 residue before the CDR3 terminus; that terminus is restored from the germline J gene. The V gene end was trimmed by 0 bases and the J gene end by 4 bases; junction bases not matched to a gene: 5. Germline assignment: CDR1 SGHLS and CDR2 HYDKME. CDR3 size: 15 residues.

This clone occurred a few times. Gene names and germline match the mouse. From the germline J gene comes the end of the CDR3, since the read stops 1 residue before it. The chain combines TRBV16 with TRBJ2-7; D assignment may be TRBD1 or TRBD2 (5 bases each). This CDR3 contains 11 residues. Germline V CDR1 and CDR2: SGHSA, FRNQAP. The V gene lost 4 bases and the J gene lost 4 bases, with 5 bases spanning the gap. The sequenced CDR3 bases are TGTGCAAGCAGCTGGGGGTATGAACAGTAC. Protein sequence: CASSWGYEQY. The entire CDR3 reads CASSWGYEQYF.

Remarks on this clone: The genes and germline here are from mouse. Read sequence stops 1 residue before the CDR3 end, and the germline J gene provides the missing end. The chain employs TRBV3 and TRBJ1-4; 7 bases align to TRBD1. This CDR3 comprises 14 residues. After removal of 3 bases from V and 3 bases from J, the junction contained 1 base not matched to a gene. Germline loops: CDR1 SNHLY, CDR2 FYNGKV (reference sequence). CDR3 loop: CASSLGTANERLFF. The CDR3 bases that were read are TGTGCCAGCAGCTTGGGGACAGCCAACGAAAGATTATTT.

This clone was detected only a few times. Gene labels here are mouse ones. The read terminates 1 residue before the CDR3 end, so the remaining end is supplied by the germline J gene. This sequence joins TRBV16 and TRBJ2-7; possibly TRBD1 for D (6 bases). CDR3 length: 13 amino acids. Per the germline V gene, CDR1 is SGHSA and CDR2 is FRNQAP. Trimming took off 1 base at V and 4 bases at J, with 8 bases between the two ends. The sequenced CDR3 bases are TGTGCAAGCAGCTTAGTCCAGGGGTATGAACAGTAC. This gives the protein CASSLVQGYEQY. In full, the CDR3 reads CASSLVQGYEQYF.